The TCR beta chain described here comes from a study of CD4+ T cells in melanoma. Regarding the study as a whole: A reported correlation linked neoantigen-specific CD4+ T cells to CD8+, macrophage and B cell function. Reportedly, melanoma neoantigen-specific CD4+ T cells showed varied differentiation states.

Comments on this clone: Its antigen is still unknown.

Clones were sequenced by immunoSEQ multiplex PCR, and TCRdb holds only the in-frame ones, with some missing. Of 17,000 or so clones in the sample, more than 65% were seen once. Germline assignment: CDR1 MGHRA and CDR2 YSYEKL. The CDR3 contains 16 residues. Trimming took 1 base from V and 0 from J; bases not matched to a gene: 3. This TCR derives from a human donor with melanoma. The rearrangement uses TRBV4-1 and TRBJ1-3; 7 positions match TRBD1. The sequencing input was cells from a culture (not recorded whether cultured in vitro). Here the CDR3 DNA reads TGCGCCAGCAGCCAAGGACAGGGAAACTCTGGAAACACCATATATTTT. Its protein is CASSQGQGNSGNTIYF.